This T cell receptor (beta chain) was recovered during a study of cytomegalovirus exposure and HLA in healthy donors (TCRdb year 2017). Some background on the complete study: In an earlier analysis of about 560 of the donors, 250 to 300 Gb of sequence data and 117 million unique TCR beta sequences from about 179 million T cells were reported. Donor age, sex, ethnicity and CMV serostatus were compiled alongside the repertoire data. On average, roughly 240,000 unique TCR beta nucleotide sequences were sequenced per donor among 398 genotyped donors of the cohort, with roughly 18% of those sequences being non-productive. A separate validation cohort of about 110 different subjects was used in addition to the roughly 720-subject first cohort. Genome-wide SNP genotypes for about three fifths of the roughly 700 donors were used in a later genetic analysis, which treated that subset as a discovery cohort. The T cell repertoires of 700 or so subjects were profiled by immunosequencing and related to cytomegalovirus serostatus. To decide whether each TCR beta V gene segment behaved as functional or pseudogenic, an earlier analysis of some 580 of the donors relied on high-throughput TCR beta sequencing. Typing coverage varied by locus: about 620-630 donors for A, B, C, DRB1 and DQB1; under 550 for DQA1; approximately 570 for DPA1; approximately 450 for DPB1. All discovery cohort repertoires had been generated using a single sequencing platform. To study patterns of TCR occurrence, a later analysis re-analyzed previously published TCR beta repertoires from more than 550 donors and added high-resolution HLA genotyping. The later analysis used no new phenotypic data to find candidate immune exposures, relying instead on TCR beta sequences and their occurrence across donors. An early release that covered approximately 600 HLA-typed donors contained about 300 gigabases of sequencing data and 80 million or so unique TCR sequences. To predict cytomegalovirus infection status, the study brought together high-throughput TCR immunosequencing, statistical association of individual TCRs with disease status, and machine learning. About 5 DR-DQ haplotypes were handled as single units for association and clustering, since linkage in the cohort was strong. Of the roughly 390 genotyped donors, around 81% fell in the genetic ancestry cluster associated with self-reported Caucasian donors. The aim of the study was to test whether cataloging public T cell receptors could identify signatures of past pathogen exposure. HLA typing included class I and class II loci at four-digit resolution.

In total, more than 500 healthy bone marrow donors made up the cohort. All cohort members were sampled while nominally healthy, although unrecorded immune exposures were likely present. The donor was CMV seropositive and belonged to the group of 250 to 300 seropositive cohort members. Every donor gave a peripheral blood sample, and the peripheral blood mononuclear cells from that sample were used for TCR beta sequencing. Genomic DNA was extracted from the blood cell samples with the Qiagen DNeasy Blood Extraction Kit. Here is what the overall study found, with its caveats: An association between a missense DCLRE1C variant and V-gene and J-gene trimming of TCR beta chains was found in a later genetic analysis and replicated in an independent cohort. In a later analysis, around 17,000 TCR beta sequences were associated with specific HLA alleles at a false discovery rate of 0.05. Compared with equally common non-associated chains, HLA-associated TCR beta chains in a later analysis were more clonally expanded and had lower generation probabilities. When HLA alleles, especially DR and DQ, strongly co-occurred, TCR associations were difficult to assign to individual alleles. In the study, some 180 TCR beta chains were listed as associated with cytomegalovirus. Most CMV-associated TCR beta chains appeared to be HLA-restricted in a later analysis, and the HLA associations seemed to be driven largely by CMV exposure. A later analysis reported that several top co-occurrence clusters appeared linked to parvovirus B19, influenza, CMV and Epstein-Barr virus. Some IMGT-functional V segments, including TRBV6-2 and TRBV6-3, could not be told apart with the 87-base-pair reads, so those segments were excluded. According to a later analysis, TCR association rates differed among HLA loci, with DRB1 alleles showing the most associated TCRs and HLA-C alleles showing the fewest. Only TCR beta chains were sequenced in this cohort, and the absence of alpha or paired-chain data limited detectable features. Presence/absence analyses assumed roughly uniform sequencing depth across donors, an assumption that may not hold. It was suggested by the authors that the approach could potentially be generalized to other disease states and immunological phenotypes. A group of highly shared sequence variants was considered likely to be a technical artifact of the sequencing pipeline. While some public TCRs were present in many individuals, most TCR sequences turned up only very rarely across donors. A further reported finding was that TCR beta sequences accurately predicted the HLA-A and HLA-B alleles for most subjects in the first cohort. The classifier was reported to diagnose cytomegalovirus status with high specificity and sensitivity in both the original and validation cohorts. HLA typing was unavailable for some donors at each locus, so association tests used only the typed subset. An earlier analysis of some 590 of the donors showed that most TCR beta V segments appeared in productive rearrangements either about 87% or about 30% of the time, which broadly matched IMGT annotations. In vitro tests confirmed that a few of the cytomegalovirus-associated TCR beta chains recognize cytomegalovirus antigens. A later genetic analysis reported fewer N-insertions in productive TCRs among donors in an Asian-associated ancestry cluster than the roughly 700-donor mean. Over 15 rarely observed V segments, including chromosome 9 orphons, were excluded from the earlier analysis of almost 600 of the donors because counts were too low. Immune exposure information for the cohort was limited to CMV serostatus. Correlated functional status among segregating V segments might be attributable to linkage disequilibrium, but an unknown experimental factor could not be ruled out.

Receptor amplification or capture employed the immunoSEQ multiplex PCR assay. The multiplex PCR relied on a mix of 60 forward primers for TCR Vbeta segments and 13 reverse primers for TCR Jbeta segments. A multiplex PCR assay on genomic DNA amplified the CDR3 region of rearranged TCR beta genes. The Illumina HiSeq System was used to sequence the amplified TCR beta libraries as 87-base-pair reads. In the original analysis: A later analysis tallied around 82 million unique TCR beta chains across the 666 repertoires, and approximately 9.9 million of those chains were shared by two or more donors. To remove PCR and sequencing errors, raw reads were error-corrected and collapsed into unique sequences using a nearest-neighbor algorithm that merged closely related sequences. To assign V, D and J gene segments, CDR3 sequences were aligned to IMGT reference sequences. For a sequence to be retained, at least a six-nucleotide match to both a V gene segment and a J gene segment was required. Rearrangements were classified as productive when the CDR3 lacked stop codons and remained in frame with V and J, and all other rearrangements were classified as non-productive. CDR3 was defined by IMGT convention, running from the second conserved V-encoded cysteine to the conserved J-encoded phenylalanine. The earlier analysis of 550 to 650 of the donors excluded any sequence lacking an unambiguous match to a single V gene segment. An earlier analysis of several hundred of the donors called V segments functional above 56.7% productive rearrangements and segregating when the between-donor standard deviation exceeded 5%. To diagnose cytomegalovirus status from the catalog of TCR beta chain sequences, a statistical classification framework was built. In a later analysis, V and J genes were assigned by comparing TCR nucleotide sequences against IMGT/GENE-DB human TR gene sequences. A later analysis assigned CDR3 sequences and most-parsimonious VDJ recombination scenarios with the TCRdist pipeline. In a later analysis, each TCR beta chain was defined by its CDR3 amino acid sequence together with its V-gene family, and reads lacking a unique V-gene family were excluded. A later analysis removed roughly 590 highly shared, low-generation-probability nucleotide sequences to deal with suspected cross-contamination and a sequencing artifact. In a later analysis, a clonal expansion index for each public chain was calculated from normalized within-repertoire ranks of inferred template counts. Generation probabilities in a later analysis came from a VDJ recombination model fitted to out-of-frame rearrangements, and those results were checked against IGoR. Hypergeometric tests were used in a later analysis to score TCR-TCR, TCR-HLA and TCR-CMV co-occurrence, with a repertoire-size bias correction applied to the TCR pairs. In a later analysis, false discovery rates were estimated by permuting HLA or CMV assignments 20 times. A later analysis grouped co-occurring TCRs with DBSCAN, adding TCRdist sequence similarity when clustering within HLA-allele-positive subsets. Co-occurrence clustering excluded repertoires with fewer than 30,000 or more than 120,000 public chains, plus five with anomalous nucleotide sharing. TCRdb limited this immuneACCESS table to in-frame rearrangements with V and J called. A share of clones is missing; checked studies link under half to unresolved V genes, and the rest is unexplained. D and trimming were read from the DNA, whereas the V and J calls and clone size are those reported in that table. The sample includes 100,000 to 150,000 clones, with roughly four fifths observed a single time. Together, the top ten hold more than 3.5% of the sample.

Of note for this clone: Its antigen is currently not known. No base quality values were provided; no much bigger clone lies one nucleotide off.

CDR1 and CDR2, per the germline V gene (reference sequence), are LNHDA and SQIVND. From cysteine to phenylalanine, the CDR3 is 14 amino acids long. The only DNA kept is the CDR3, 42 bases in frame from the first base. The V and J ends are trimmed by 2 bases and 4 bases, leaving 12 bases between them. The chain is assembled from TRBV19 and TRBJ2-7, with TRBD2 tentatively as D gene (5 bases match). The origin of this receptor is a woman in her thirties or forties in good health and CMV-seropositive. Sequenced input: PBMCs. The CDR3 protein: CASSIQAGGYEQYF. The DNA sequence is as follows: TGTGCCAGTAGTATACAGGCAGGAGGATACGAGCAGTACTTC.